These 2 T cell receptor beta chains share one sample of origin, sequenced in a study of shared clonotypes between healthy human individuals (dated by TCRdb to about 2020). The method behind the library was the immunoSEQ multiplex PCR assay. TCRdb's version of the immuneACCESS table is confined to in-frame rearrangements and falls short of the full clone set. An unresolved V gene accounts for under half of the shortfall where checked; the remainder is of unknown origin. The sample table records 2 million to 3 million clones; under 95% of these occur just once. The ten most abundant clones make up 0.36% of the sample. Sequenced material: naive CD4+ T cells from PBMCs. The cell subset or site tag for this specimen amounts to: CD45RA+ positively selected. These receptors were taken from a man between 18 and 35 years old in good health. Some clones in this sample may be carry-over from other donors' samples.

The rearrangement uses TRBV4-1 and TRBJ2-2, with 7 bases that match TRBD2. This CDR3 is built from 17 residues. V shed 0 bases and J 4 bases; nucleotides not matched to a gene: 8. Germline CDR1 and CDR2: MGHRA and YSYEKL. CDR3 region: CASSQEGVLAATGELFF. In nucleotides, the CDR3 is TGCGCCAGCAGCCAAGAAGGGGTGCTAGCGGCCACCGGGGAGCTGTTTTTT.

In the case of this clone: At one end the junction does not follow the germline gene, possibly because of a read error. The chain carries TRBV7-3 and TRBJ2-1; 8 positions match TRBD2. The CDR3 spans 15 residues. Germline loops: CDR1 SGHTA, CDR2 FQGTGA. CDR3 loop: CVSSLREDSYNEQFF. For the CDR3, the DNA is TGTGTCAGCAGCTTGCGGGAGGACTCCTACAATGAGCAGTTCTTC.